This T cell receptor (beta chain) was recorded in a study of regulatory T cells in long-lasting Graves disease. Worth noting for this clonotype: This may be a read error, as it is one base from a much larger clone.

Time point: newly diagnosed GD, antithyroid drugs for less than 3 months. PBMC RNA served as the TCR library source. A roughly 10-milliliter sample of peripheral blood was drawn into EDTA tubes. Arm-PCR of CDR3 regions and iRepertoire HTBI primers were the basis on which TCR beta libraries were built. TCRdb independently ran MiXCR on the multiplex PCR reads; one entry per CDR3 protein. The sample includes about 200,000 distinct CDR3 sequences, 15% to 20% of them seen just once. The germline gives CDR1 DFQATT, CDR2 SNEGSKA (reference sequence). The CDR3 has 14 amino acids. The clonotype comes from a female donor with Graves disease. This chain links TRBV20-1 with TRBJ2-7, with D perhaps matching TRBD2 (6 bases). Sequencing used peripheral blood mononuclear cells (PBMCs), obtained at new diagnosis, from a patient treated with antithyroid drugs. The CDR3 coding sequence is TGCAGTGCTAGAGGGCTAGCGAACTCCTGCGAGCAGTACTTC. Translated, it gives CSARGLANSCEQYF.